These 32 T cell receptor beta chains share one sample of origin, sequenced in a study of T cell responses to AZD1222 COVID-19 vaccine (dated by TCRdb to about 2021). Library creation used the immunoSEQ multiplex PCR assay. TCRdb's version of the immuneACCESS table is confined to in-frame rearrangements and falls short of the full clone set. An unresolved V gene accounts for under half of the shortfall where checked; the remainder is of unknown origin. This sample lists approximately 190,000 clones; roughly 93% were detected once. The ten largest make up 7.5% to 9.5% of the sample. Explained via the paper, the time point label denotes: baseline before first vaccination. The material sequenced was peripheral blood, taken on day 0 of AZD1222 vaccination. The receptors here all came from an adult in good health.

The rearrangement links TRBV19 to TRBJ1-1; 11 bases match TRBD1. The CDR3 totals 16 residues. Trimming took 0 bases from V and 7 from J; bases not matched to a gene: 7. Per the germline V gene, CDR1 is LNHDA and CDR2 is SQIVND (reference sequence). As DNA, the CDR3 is TGTGCCAGTAGTATAGATGGACAGGGGGCTTTCAGTGAAGCTTTCTTT. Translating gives CASSIDGQGAFSEAFF.

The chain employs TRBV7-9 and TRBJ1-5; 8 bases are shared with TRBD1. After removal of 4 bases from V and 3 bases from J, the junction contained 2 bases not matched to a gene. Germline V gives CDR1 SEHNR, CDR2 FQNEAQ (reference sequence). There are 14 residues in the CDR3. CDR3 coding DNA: TGTGCCAGCAGCTCGGACAGGGCCAATCAGCCCCAGCATTTT. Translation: CASSSDRANQPQHF.

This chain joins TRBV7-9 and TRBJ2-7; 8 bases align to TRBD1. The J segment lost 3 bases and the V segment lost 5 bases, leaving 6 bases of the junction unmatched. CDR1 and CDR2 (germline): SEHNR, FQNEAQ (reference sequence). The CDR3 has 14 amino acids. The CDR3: CASSDQGAGYEQYF. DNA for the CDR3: TGTGCCAGCAGCGATCAGGGGGCAGGCTACGAGCAGTACTTC.

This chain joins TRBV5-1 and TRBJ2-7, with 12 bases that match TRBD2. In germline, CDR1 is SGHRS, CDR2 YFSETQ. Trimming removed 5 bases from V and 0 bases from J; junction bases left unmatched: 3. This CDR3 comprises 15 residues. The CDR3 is CASRVTSGGSYEQYF. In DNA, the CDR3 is TGCGCCAGCAGGGTGACTAGCGGGGGCTCCTACGAGCAGTACTTC.

The CDR3 loop is CASSPGQGVIETQYF. CDR3 DNA sequence: TGTGCCAGCTCACCGGGACAGGGAGTTATCGAGACCCAGTACTTC. V and J are TRBV18 and TRBJ2-5, with 9 bases lining up with TRBD1. Looked up from germline, CDR1 is KGHSH and CDR2 is LQKENI. The CDR3 is made up of 15 amino acids. V gave up 3 bases and J gave up 5 bases; unmatched junction bases: 7.

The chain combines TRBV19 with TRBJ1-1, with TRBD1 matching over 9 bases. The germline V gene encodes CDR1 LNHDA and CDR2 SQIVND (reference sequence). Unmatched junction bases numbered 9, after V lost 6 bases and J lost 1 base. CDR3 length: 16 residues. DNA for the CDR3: TGTGCCAGTAGCGACGACAGGGGGTTAAGGAACACTGAAGCTTTCTTT. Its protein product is CASSDDRGLRNTEAFF.

Here the CDR3 DNA reads TGTGCCAGCAGCTTTTTTTCCAGGACCACAGATACGCAGTATTTT. It yields the protein CASSFFSRTTDTQYF. The chain employs TRBV5-4 and TRBJ2-3; D not resolved. The CDR3 covers 15 residues. The germline gives CDR1 SGHNT, CDR2 YYREEE (reference sequence). V dropped 2 bases and J dropped 2 bases, with 12 bases sitting between them.

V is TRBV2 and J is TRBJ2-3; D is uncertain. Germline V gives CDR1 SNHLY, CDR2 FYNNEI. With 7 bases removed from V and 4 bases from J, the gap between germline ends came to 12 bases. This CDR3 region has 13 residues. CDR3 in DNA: TGTGCCAGCACCCCCCGGAGTGCAGATACGCAGTATTTT. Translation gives CASTPRSADTQYF.

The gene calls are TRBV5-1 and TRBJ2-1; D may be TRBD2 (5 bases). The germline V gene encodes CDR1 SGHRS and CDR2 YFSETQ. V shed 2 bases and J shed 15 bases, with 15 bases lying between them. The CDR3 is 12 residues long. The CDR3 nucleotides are TGCGCCAGCAGCTTAACTAGTAAGGATCCGTTCTTC. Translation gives CASSLTSKDPFF.

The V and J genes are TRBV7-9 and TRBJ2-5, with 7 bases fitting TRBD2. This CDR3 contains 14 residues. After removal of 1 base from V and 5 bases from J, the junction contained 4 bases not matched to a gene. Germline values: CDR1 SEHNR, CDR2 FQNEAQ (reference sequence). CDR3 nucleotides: TGTGCCAGCAGCTTAGGACTAGCCGGGGAGACCCAGTACTTC. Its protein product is CASSLGLAGETQYF. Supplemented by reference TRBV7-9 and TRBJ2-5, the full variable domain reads DTGVSQNPRHKITKRGQNVTFRCDPISEHNRLYWYRQTLGQGPEFLTYFQNEAQLEKSRLLSDRFSAERPKGSFSTLEIQRTEQGDSAMYLCASSLGLAGETQYFGPGTRLLVL.

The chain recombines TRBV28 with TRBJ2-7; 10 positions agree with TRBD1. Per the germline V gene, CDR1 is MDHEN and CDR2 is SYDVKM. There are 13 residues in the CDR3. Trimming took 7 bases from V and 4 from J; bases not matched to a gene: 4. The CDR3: CASKTGGVYEQYF. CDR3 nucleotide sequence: TGTGCCAGCAAGACAGGGGGCGTGTACGAGCAGTACTTC.

CDR3 in DNA: TGTGCCAGCAGTGAACAGACGGGGTTCCCCTACAATGAGCAGTTCTTC. Translation: CASSEQTGFPYNEQFF. The V gene is TRBV6-1, the J gene TRBJ2-1; possibly TRBD2 for D (5 bases). The CDR3 sequence is 16 residues long. Germline V gene sequence: CDR1 MNHNS, CDR2 SASEGT. V gave up 2 bases and J gave up 2 bases, with 13 bases separating them.

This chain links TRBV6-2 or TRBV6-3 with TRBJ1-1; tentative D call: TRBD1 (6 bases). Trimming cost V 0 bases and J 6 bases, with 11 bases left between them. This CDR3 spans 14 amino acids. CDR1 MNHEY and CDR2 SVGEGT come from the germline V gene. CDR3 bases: TGTGCCAGCAGTTACTCAGGGGGGCGGGCTGAAGCTTTCTTT. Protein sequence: CASSYSGGRAEAFF.

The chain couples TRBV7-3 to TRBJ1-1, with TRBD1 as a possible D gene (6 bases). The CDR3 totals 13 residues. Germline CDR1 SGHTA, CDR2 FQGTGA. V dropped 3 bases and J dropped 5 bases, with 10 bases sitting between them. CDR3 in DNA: TGTGCCAGCAGCTTGGGGGGGCGAACTGAAGCTTTCTTT. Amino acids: CASSLGGRTEAFF.

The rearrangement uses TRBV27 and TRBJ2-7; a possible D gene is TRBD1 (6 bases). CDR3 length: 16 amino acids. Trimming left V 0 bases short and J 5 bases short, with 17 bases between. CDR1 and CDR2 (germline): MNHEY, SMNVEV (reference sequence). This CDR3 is CASSLSFVTGINEQYF. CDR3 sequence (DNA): TGTGCCAGCAGTTTATCGTTTGTAACAGGGATCAACGAGCAGTACTTC.

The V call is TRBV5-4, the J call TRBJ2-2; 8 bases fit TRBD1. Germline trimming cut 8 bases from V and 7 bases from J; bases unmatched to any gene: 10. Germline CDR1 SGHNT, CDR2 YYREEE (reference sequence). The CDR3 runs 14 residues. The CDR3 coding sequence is TGTGCCAGTTCCACGGACAGGGTTTTCGGGGAGCTGTTTTTT. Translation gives CASSTDRVFGELFF.

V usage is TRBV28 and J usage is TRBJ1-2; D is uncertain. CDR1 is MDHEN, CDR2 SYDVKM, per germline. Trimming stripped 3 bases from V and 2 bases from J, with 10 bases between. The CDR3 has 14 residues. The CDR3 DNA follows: TGTGCCAGCAGTTTGGGCGGGAGAAACTATGGCTACACCTTC. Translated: CASSLGGRNYGYTF.

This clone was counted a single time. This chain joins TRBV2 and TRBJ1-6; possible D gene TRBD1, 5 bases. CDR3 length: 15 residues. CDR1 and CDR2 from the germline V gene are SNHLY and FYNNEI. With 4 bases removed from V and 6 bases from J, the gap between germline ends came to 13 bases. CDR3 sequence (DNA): TGTGCCAGCAGTGCGGGAACAGGAGGTAATTCACCCCTCCACTTT. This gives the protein CASSAGTGGNSPLHF.

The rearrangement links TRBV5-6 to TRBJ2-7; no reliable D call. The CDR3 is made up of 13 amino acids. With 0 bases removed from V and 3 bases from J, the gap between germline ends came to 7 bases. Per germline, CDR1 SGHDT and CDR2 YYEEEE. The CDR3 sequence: CASSLVGSYEQYF. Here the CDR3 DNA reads TGTGCCAGCAGCTTGGTAGGCAGCTACGAGCAGTACTTC.

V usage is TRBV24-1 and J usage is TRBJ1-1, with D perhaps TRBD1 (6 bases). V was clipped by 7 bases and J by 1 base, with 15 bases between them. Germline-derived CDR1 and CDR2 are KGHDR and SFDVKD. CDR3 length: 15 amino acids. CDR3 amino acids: CATRSRTGKNTEAFF. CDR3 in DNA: TGTGCCACCAGATCTCGAACAGGGAAGAACACTGAAGCTTTCTTT.

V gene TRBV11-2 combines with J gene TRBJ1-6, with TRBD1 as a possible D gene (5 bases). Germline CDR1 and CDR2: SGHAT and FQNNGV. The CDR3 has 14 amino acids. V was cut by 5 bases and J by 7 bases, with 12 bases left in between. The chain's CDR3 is CASSLGTKNSPLHF. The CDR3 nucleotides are TGTGCCAGCAGCCTCGGGACGAAGAATTCACCCCTCCACTTT.

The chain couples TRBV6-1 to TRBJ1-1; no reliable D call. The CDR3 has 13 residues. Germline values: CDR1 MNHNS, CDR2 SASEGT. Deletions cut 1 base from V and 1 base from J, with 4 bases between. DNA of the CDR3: TGTGCCAGCAGTGAAGTCAAGAACACTGAAGCTTTCTTT. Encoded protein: CASSEVKNTEAFF.

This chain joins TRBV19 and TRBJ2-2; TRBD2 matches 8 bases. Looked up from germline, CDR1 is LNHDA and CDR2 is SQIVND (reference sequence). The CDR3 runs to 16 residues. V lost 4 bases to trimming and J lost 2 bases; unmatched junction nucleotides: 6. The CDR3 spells CASSRKRELNTGELFF. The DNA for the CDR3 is TGTGCCAGTAGTAGAAAGCGGGAGTTAAACACCGGGGAGCTGTTTTTT.

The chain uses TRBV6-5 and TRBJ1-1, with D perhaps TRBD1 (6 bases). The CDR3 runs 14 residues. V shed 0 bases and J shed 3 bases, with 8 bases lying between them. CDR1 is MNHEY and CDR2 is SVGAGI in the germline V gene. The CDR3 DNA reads TGTGCCAGCAGTTACTCTGCAGGGGACACTGAAGCTTTCTTT. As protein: CASSYSAGDTEAFF.

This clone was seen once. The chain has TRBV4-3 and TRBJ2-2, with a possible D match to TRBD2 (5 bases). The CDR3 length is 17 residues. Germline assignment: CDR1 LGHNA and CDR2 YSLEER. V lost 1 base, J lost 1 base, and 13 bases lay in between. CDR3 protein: CASSQASGSLNTGELFF. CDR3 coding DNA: TGCGCCAGCAGCCAAGCGAGTGGGAGCCTGAACACCGGGGAGCTGTTTTTT.

This CDR3 is CASSPRTGGYSPLHF. The CDR3 DNA is TGTGCCAGCTCACCAAGGACAGGGGGTTATTCACCCCTCCACTTT. This chain joins TRBV18 and TRBJ1-6, with TRBD1 matching 10 bases. Per germline, CDR1 KGHSH and CDR2 LQKENI. V shed 2 bases, J shed 8 bases, and the junction held 3 bases outside the gene matches. The CDR3 consists of 15 residues.

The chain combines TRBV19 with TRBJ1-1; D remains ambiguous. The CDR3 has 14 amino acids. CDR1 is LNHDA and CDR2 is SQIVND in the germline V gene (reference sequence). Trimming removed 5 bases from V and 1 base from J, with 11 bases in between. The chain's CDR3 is CASSPITGNTEAFF. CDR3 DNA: TGTGCCAGTAGTCCCATAACCGGGAACACTGAAGCTTTCTTT.

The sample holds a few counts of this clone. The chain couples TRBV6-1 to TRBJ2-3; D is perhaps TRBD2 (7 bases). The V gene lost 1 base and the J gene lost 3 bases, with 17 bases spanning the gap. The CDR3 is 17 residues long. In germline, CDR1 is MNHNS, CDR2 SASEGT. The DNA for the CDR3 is TGTGCCAGCAGTGAAGAGGGACGGGGGGCGCGTACAGATACGCAGTATTTT. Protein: CASSEEGRGARTDTQYF.

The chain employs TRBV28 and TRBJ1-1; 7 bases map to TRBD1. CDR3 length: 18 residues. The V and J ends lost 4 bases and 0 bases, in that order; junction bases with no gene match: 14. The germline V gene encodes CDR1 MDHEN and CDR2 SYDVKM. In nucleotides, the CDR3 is TGTGCCAGCAGTTCCCGTAACTTGACAGGGACCATGAACACTGAAGCTTTCTTT. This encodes CASSSRNLTGTMNTEAFF.

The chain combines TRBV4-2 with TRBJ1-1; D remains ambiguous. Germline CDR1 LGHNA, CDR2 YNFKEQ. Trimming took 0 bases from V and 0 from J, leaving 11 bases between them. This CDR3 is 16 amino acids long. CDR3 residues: CASSQDPRTVNTEAFF. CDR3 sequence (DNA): TGTGCCAGCAGCCAAGACCCGAGGACGGTGAACACTGAAGCTTTCTTT.

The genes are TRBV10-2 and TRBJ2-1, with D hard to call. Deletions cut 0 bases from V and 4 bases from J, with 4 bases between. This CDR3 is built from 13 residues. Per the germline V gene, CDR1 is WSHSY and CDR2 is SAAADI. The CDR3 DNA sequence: TGCGCCAGCAGTGAGTCTAGATACAATGAGCAGTTCTTC. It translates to CASSESRYNEQFF.

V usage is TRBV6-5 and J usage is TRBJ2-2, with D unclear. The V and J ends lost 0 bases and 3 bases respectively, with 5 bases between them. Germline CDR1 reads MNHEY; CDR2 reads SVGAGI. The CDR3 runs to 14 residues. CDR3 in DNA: TGTGCCAGCAGTTACTCTGGTCACACCGGGGAGCTGTTTTTT. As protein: CASSYSGHTGELFF.